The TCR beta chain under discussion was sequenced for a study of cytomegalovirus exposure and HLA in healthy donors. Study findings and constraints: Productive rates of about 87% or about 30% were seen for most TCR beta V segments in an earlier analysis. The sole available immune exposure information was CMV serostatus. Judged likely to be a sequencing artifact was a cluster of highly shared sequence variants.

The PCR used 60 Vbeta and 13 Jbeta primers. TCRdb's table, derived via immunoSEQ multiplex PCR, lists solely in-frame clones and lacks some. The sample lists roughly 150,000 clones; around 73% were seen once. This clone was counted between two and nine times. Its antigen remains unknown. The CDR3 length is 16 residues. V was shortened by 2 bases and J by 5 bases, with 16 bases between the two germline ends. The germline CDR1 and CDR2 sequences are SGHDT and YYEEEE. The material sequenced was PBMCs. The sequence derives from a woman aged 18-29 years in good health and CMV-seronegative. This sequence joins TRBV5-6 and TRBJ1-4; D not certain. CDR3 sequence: CASSLDGLAPNEKLFF. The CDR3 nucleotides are TGTGCCAGCAGCTTAGATGGACTCGCTCCAAATGAAAAACTGTTTTTT.